The 5 T cell receptor beta chains given below trace back to one sample, sequenced in a study of a mutant IDH1 vaccine in newly diagnosed glioma. The table came from immunoSEQ multiplex PCR; TCRdb's copy has only in-frame clones and leaves some out. The sample lists approximately 88,000 clones; roughly 75% were seen once. Described time point: baseline, week 1 (first vaccination visit). Noted treatment: pre-vaccination baseline after standard-of-care therapy. Sample: PBMCs, taken from a glioma patient treated with radiotherapy, temozolomide or both. These receptors were collected from a man aged 40-49 years with glioma.

The rearrangement joins TRBV27 to TRBJ2-2, with D perhaps TRBD2 (6 bases). This CDR3 region has 17 residues. With 4 bases removed from V and 0 bases from J, the gap between germline ends came to 15 bases. Germline V gene data show CDR1 as MNHEY and CDR2 as SMNVEV (reference sequence). CDR3 in amino acids: CASSSPLGGSNTGELFF. CDR3 DNA sequence: TGTGCCAGCAGTTCCCCCTTGGGGGGTTCGAACACCGGGGAGCTGTTTTTT.

This chain uses TRBV5-1 with TRBJ2-1; TRBD1 matches at 9 bases. The CDR3 has 17 amino acids. With V trimmed by 4 bases and J by 7 bases, 15 bases remained unmatched. From germline, CDR1 is SGHRS and CDR2 YFSETQ. CDR3 protein: CASSPGPGQGIINEQFF. The DNA of the CDR3 is TGCGCCAGCAGCCCGGGACCCGGACAGGGGATTATAAATGAGCAGTTCTTC.

This chain connects TRBV6-5 to TRBJ2-1, with 14 bases lining up with TRBD2. Trimming cost V 3 bases and J 5 bases; bases outside gene matches: 3. Looked up from germline, CDR1 is MNHEY and CDR2 is SVGAGI. The CDR3 is 16 residues long. CDR3 nucleotide sequence: TGTGCCAGCAGTTATCGGACTAGCGGGAGGCACAATGAGCAGTTCTTC. It is translated as CASSYRTSGRHNEQFF.

The genes are TRBV5-1 and TRBJ2-7; TRBD1 agrees at 11 bases. CDR3 length: 12 residues. Germline V CDR1 and CDR2: SGHRS, YFSETQ. J gave up 13 bases and V 4 bases, and 7 bases lay outside the gene matches. CDR3 DNA sequence: TGCGCCAGCAGCGGAGGGACAGGGGGTATCTACTTC. This sequence encodes CASSGGTGGIYF.

This chain connects TRBV4-3 to TRBJ2-1; 7 bases fit TRBD2. The CDR3 is 16 amino acids. Germline CDR1 and CDR2: LGHNA and YSLEER. The ends lost 3 bases at V and 4 bases at J; junction bases unmatched: 9. Here the CDR3 reads CASSQTAAGEYNEQFF. The CDR3 region has the DNA TGCGCCAGCAGCCAGACGGCGGCGGGAGAATACAATGAGCAGTTCTTC.